Listed below are T cell receptor beta chains from one sample, sequenced in a study of beta chain features in type 1 diabetes. Sequenced by immunoSEQ multiplex PCR; TCRdb stores in-frame clones only, minus some. The data hold approximately 600,000 clones, with around 12% observed a single time. What was sequenced was naive CD4+ T cells from blood. These receptors were collected from a man aged 30-40 years with type 1 diabetes. CDR3s include the opening cysteine and the closing phenylalanine or tryptophan. The order of the fields is CDR3 DNA, CDR3 protein, V gene, D gene, J gene, clone size. D genes are given only for firm matches. The size entry is marked missing in some rows and otherwise reads once, few, many or a size class.

TGTGCCAGCAGCTCCCGGGGTAGCGGGGACTACGAGCAGTACTTC | CASSSRGSGDYEQYF | TRBV7-9 | TRBD2 | TRBJ2-7 | -
TGTGCCAGCAGTTACGGGTCAAACTCCGCCGCAGATACGCAGTATTTT | CASSYGSNSAADTQYF | TRBV6-6 | - | TRBJ2-3 | -
TGTGCCAGCAGCCGCTCGGGGGGTGTTTACAATGAGCAGTTCTTC | CASSRSGGVYNEQFF | TRBV6-5 | TRBD2 | TRBJ2-1 | -
TGTGCCAGCAGCGCCCGAGGACAGGGTGGGCCCCAGCATTTT | CASSARGQGGPQHF | TRBV7-2 | TRBD1 | TRBJ1-5 | -
TGTGCCAGTAGTACTCAGGGGCCCTATGGCTACACCTTC | CASSTQGPYGYTF | TRBV19 | - | TRBJ1-2 | few
TGTGCCAGCAGTGAAGTAGAGGGTAATCAGCCCCAGCATTTT | CASSEVEGNQPQHF | TRBV6-1 | - | TRBJ1-5 | -
TGTGCCAGCAGCTCCCGGACTAGCGGGGGGCGGAGGAATGAGCAGTTCTTC | CASSSRTSGGRRNEQFF | TRBV7-2 | TRBD2 | TRBJ2-1 | few
TGTGCCAGCAGCGAGACTAGCGTAGGAGAGACCCAGTACTTC | CASSETSVGETQYF | TRBV9 | TRBD2 | TRBJ2-5 | few
TGTGCCAGCAGTGGAAGCGGGGGAAGAGATACGCAGTATTTT | CASSGSGGRDTQYF | TRBV2 | TRBD2 | TRBJ2-3 | -
TGTGCCAGCAGCTACGGACTAGCAAGCACAGATACGCAGTATTTT | CASSYGLASTDTQYF | TRBV5-6 | TRBD2 | TRBJ2-3 | -
TGTGCCAGCAGCTTTAGAGAGGGGGTAGCTGGCTACACCTTC | CASSFREGVAGYTF | TRBV5-6 | - | TRBJ1-2 | -
TGTGCCTGGAATCGGAAAGGGAGGGATGAAAAACTGTTTTTT | CAWNRKGRDEKLFF | TRBV30 | - | TRBJ1-4 | -
TGTGCCAGCAGCTTAGTTGCGCGGGATGAAAAACTGTTTTTT | CASSLVARDEKLFF | TRBV7-2 | - | TRBJ1-4 | -
TGCGCCAGCAGCCCCTCCGGGACTAATCCCTACAATGAGCAGTTCTTC | CASSPSGTNPYNEQFF | TRBV5-1 | TRBD2 | TRBJ2-1 | -
TGTGCCAGCACCAATGGACAGGGTCTATATGGCTACACCTTC | CASTNGQGLYGYTF | TRBV11-2 | TRBD1 | TRBJ1-2 | few
TGTGCCATCAGTGATAGTCCAGCAACTAATGAAAAACTGTTTTTT | CAISDSPATNEKLFF | TRBV10-3 | - | TRBJ1-4 | -
TGTGCCAGCAGTTCTCCCGGGGAGCTGTTTTTT | CASSSPGELFF | TRBV27 | - | TRBJ2-2 | -
TGTGCCAGCTCACCCCGGGACAAGGGTAATTCACCCCTCCACTTT | CASSPRDKGNSPLHF | TRBV18 | - | TRBJ1-6 | -
TGTGCCAGCAGTGTCGATCAGGGTCCTAATGAAAAACTGTTTTTT | CASSVDQGPNEKLFF | TRBV2 | - | TRBJ1-4 | -
TGTGCCAGCAGACCCCCTGGGACAGGGGAAAGGGAAAAACTGTTTTTT | CASRPPGTGEREKLFF | TRBV7-2 | TRBD1 | TRBJ1-4 | -
TGTGCCAGCAGTTACTCCGGACAGATCTCTGGCTACACCTTC | CASSYSGQISGYTF | TRBV6-5 | - | TRBJ1-2 | -
TGCGCCAGCAGCCCCGCCCCCCCCGGGGGGAACACCGGGGAGCTGTTTTTT | CASSPAPPGGNTGELFF | TRBV5-1 | - | TRBJ2-2 | few
TGTGCCAGCAGCCCTAGACTAGATAGGGGGGAGCTGTTTTTT | CASSPRLDRGELFF | TRBV9 | - | TRBJ2-2 | -
TGCAGCGTTGGGCCCTTAACCGAAAATGAGCAGTTCTTC | CSVGPLTENEQFF | TRBV29-1 | - | TRBJ2-1 | few
TGTGCCAGTAGTATAGGGTTACTAGCGGGGGAGGATACGCAGTATTTT | CASSIGLLAGEDTQYF | TRBV19 | TRBD2 | TRBJ2-3 | -
TGCAGTGCTAGAAAGTCCAATGAGCAGTTCTTC | CSARKSNEQFF | TRBV20-1 | - | TRBJ2-1 | few
TGCGCCAGCAGTCGGGGACAGGAGAACACTGAAGCTTTCTTT | CASSRGQENTEAFF | TRBV5-1 | TRBD1 | TRBJ1-1 | few
TGTGCCAGCAGACCCCAGGCTGGCAATCAGCCCCAGCATTTT | CASRPQAGNQPQHF | TRBV6-5 | - | TRBJ1-5 | -
TGTGCCAGCAGCTTAGGTCCAGTGACAGATACGCAGTATTTT | CASSLGPVTDTQYF | TRBV7-2 | - | TRBJ2-3 | few
TGCGCCAGCAGTGAAGCAGTAAATTACGAGCAGTACTTC | CASSEAVNYEQYF | TRBV10-2 | - | TRBJ2-7 | -